This is a list of T cell receptor beta chains from one sample in a study of shared clonotypes between healthy human individuals. The protocol was immunoSEQ multiplex PCR, while the TCRdb copy is restricted to in-frame clones and leaves out a portion. The table has around 2,100,000 clones, over 85% seen once; the top ten hold roughly 1.2%. The material sequenced was naive CD8+ T cells sorted from blood. The source is a man aged 18 to 29 in good health. CDR3s include the opening cysteine and the closing phenylalanine or tryptophan. The D gene is left open where the match is weak. Only part of the rows carry a size: once, few, many, or a class if the clone is expanded.

J gene,clone size,D gene,V gene,CDR3 DNA,CDR3 protein
TRBJ1-1,-,-,TRBV4-3,TGCGCCAGCAGCCAACAGTTGGGAGATAAGTACACTGAAGCTTTCTTT,CASSQQLGDKYTEAFF
TRBJ2-7,once,-,TRBV2,TGTGCCAGCAGTGAGGTCTTGGGGGCGGCCGAAGGCTTCTACGAGCAGTACTTC,CASSEVLGAAEGFYEQYF
TRBJ2-7,-,TRBD1,TRBV28,TGTGCCAGCAGTCCCGGACAGGGAGGATCCTACGAGCAGTACTTC,CASSPGQGGSYEQYF
TRBJ1-1,-,-,TRBV27,TGTGCCAGCAGTTTTGATCGCGGGACTGAAGCTTTCTTT,CASSFDRGTEAFF
TRBJ2-7,-,-,TRBV10-3,TGTGCCATCAGTGAGGGGACAAGCACCTACGAGCAGTACTTC,CAISEGTSTYEQYF
TRBJ2-7,-,-,TRBV11-3,TGTGCCAGCGGTCAGGACGGCGGTTACGAGCAGTACTTC,CASGQDGGYEQYF
TRBJ2-1,-,TRBD2,TRBV10-2,TGCGCCAGCAGTGAGGCCCTAGCGGGACCATTCTTC,CASSEALAGPFF
TRBJ1-5,-,TRBD1,TRBV2,TGTGCCAGCAGTGAAATGGGGACAGGGGAGTATCAGCCCCAGCATTTT,CASSEMGTGEYQPQHF
TRBJ2-1,-,TRBD2,TRBV6-5,TGTGCCAGCAGTTACTCGTCGCGGGAGGGGGGTAATGAGCAGTTCTTC,CASSYSSREGGNEQFF
TRBJ1-2,-,-,TRBV4-3,TGCGCCAGCAGCCAAGACAGAGGAGGGGACCAGCGCTACACCTTC,CASSQDRGGDQRYTF
TRBJ2-7,few,-,TRBV29-1,TGCAGCGTTGGTTCGGCAGACTACGAGCAGTACTTC,CSVGSADYEQYF
TRBJ2-7,-,-,TRBV7-2,TGTGCCAGCAACCTCCACCCCTGGGGGGTAGGCTTTACCTACGAGCAGTACTTC,CASNLHPWGVGFTYEQYF
TRBJ1-4,-,-,TRBV10-2,TGCGCCAGCAGTGATACCCCGGATGGAAAACTGTTTTTT,CASSDTPDGKLFF
TRBJ1-6,-,TRBD1,TRBV30,TGTGCCTGGAGTGACCCCTTTACAGGACAGGGGCCAAACCGCCTTAACTATGCCCTCCACTTT,CAWSDPFTGQGPNRLNYALHF
TRBJ2-3,-,-,TRBV29-1,TGCAGCGTTCTATCAGCGGCAGATACGCAGTATTTT,CSVLSAADTQYF
TRBJ2-3,-,-,TRBV7-9,TGTGCCAGCAGCCCCCTTGCAGATACGCAGTATTTT,CASSPLADTQYF
TRBJ2-3,once,TRBD1,TRBV30,TGTGCCTGGACAGGGGGAGTAAACACAGATACGCAGTATTTT,CAWTGGVNTDTQYF
TRBJ2-5,-,-,TRBV2,TGTGCCAGCGAGGGAGAGGTCCTAAAGACCCAGTACTTC,CASEGEVLKTQYF
TRBJ1-1,-,-,TRBV7-9,TGTGCCAGCAGCCTATTGTCAAACACTGAAGCTTTCTTT,CASSLLSNTEAFF
TRBJ1-4,-,TRBD1,TRBV7-9,TGTGCCAGCAGCTTTGCACAGGGGGCTGAAGAAAAACTGTTTTTT,CASSFAQGAEEKLFF
TRBJ2-7,-,TRBD1,TRBV5-6,TGTGCCAGCAGCCCGGGACAGGGCCTCGAGCAGTACTTC,CASSPGQGLEQYF
TRBJ2-7,-,-,TRBV15,TGTGCCACCAGCAGCCAAAGACAGTCATACGAGCAGTACTTC,CATSSQRQSYEQYF
TRBJ1-2,-,TRBD1,TRBV28,TGTGCCAGCAGCCTAGACAGGGGTGGTGGCTACACCTTC,CASSLDRGGGYTF
TRBJ2-5,-,-,TRBV18,TGTGCCAGCCACCCCCCTGGAGAAGAGACCCAGTACTTC,CASHPPGEETQYF
TRBJ2-6,-,-,TRBV27,TGTGCCAGCAGTTCCCCTGGGGAAGGGCCCCTCTCTGGGGCCAACGTCCTGACTTTC,CASSSPGEGPLSGANVLTF
TRBJ1-2,-,-,TRBV21-1,TGTGCCAGCAGCAGAAACCGCAGGGGGGCCCTAGATGGCTACACCTTC,CASSRNRRGALDGYTF
TRBJ1-4,-,-,TRBV28,TGTGCCAGCAGTTTAGTGGGGGAGATAAATGAAAAACTGTTTTTT,CASSLVGEINEKLFF
TRBJ1-6,-,-,TRBV15,TGTGCCACCAGCAGAGATAAGGTTTCACCCCTCCACTTT,CATSRDKVSPLHF
TRBJ1-3,-,TRBD1,TRBV7-9,TGTGCCAGCGGAACAGGGGGAGGTGGAAACACCATATATTTT,CASGTGGGGNTIYF
TRBJ2-2,-,-,TRBV19,TGTGCCAGTACCTCACGGGACTTCCTCGGCACCGGGGAGCTGTTTTTT,CASTSRDFLGTGELFF
TRBJ1-2,-,-,TRBV14,TGTGCCAGCAGTGAAGGGGGAACATATGGCTACACCTTC,CASSEGGTYGYTF
TRBJ1-2,-,-,TRBV21-1,TGTGCCAGCAGCAAAGTGGTCGTCGGGGGGGAGGAGGGAGGCTACACCTTC,CASSKVVVGGEEGGYTF
TRBJ1-4,-,-,TRBV4-3,TGCGCCAGCAGCCAAGTTCAGGGAAATGAAAAACTGTTTTTT,CASSQVQGNEKLFF
TRBJ2-7,-,-,TRBV4-1,TGCGCCAGCAGCCAAGAGGTCGAGCTTACCAGCTCCTACGAGCAGTACTTC,CASSQEVELTSSYEQYF
TRBJ2-1,-,-,TRBV9,TGTGCCAGCTCTAGGACCACCTCCTACAATGAGCAGTTCTTC,CASSRTTSYNEQFF
TRBJ2-1,-,-,TRBV14,TGTGCCAGCAGCCTGGGCCGTGGCAGGGGAAATTTTATTGAGCAGTTCTTC,CASSLGRGRGNFIEQFF